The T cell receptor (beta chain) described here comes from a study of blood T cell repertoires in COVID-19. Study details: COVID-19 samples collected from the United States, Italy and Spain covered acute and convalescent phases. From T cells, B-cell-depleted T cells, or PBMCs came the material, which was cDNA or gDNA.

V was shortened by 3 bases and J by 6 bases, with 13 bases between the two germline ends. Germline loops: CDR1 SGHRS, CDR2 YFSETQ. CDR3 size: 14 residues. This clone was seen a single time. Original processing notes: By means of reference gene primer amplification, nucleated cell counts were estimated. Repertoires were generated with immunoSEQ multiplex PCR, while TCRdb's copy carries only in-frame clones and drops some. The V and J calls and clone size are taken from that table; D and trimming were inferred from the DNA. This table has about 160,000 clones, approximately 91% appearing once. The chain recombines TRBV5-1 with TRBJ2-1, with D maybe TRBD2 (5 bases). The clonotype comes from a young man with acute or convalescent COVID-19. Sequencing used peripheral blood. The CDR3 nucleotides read TGCGCCAGCAGCTCCCCTCAGCGGACCAATGAGCAGTTCTTC. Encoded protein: CASSSPQRTNEQFF.